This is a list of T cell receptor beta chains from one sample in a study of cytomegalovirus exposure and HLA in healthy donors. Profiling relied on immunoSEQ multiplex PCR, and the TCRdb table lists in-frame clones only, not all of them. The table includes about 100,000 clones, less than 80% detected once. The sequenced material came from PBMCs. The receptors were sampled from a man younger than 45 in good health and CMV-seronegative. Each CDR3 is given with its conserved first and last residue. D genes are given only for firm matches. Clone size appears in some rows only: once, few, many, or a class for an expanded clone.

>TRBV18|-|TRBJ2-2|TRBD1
CASSPTQGASGELFF
TGTGCCAGCTCACCAACACAGGGGGCCAGCGGGGAGCTGTTTTTT
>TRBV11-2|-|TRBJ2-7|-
CASSFLQASYEQYF
TGTGCCAGCAGCTTCTTGCAGGCTTCCTACGAGCAGTACTTC
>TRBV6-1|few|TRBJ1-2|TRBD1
CASSGAIDRGRDYGYTF
TGTGCCAGCAGTGGGGCGATAGACAGGGGCCGGGACTATGGCTACACCTTC
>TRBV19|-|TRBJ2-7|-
CASTSAGLRNEQYF
TGTGCCAGTACCTCAGCAGGGCTTCGGAACGAGCAGTACTTC
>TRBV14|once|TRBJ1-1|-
CASSRNSRGEQAFF
TGTGCCAGCAGCCGCAACTCCCGGGGGGAACAGGCTTTCTTT
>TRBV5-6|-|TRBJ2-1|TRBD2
CASSLAGLAVNNEQFF
TGTGCCAGCAGCTTGGCCGGGCTAGCGGTGAACAATGAGCAGTTCTTC
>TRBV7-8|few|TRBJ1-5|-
CASSLFGRGSSNQPQHF
TGTGCCAGCAGCTTATTTGGCCGTGGCAGTAGCAATCAGCCCCAGCATTTT
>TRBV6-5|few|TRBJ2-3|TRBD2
CASRTSENTQYF
TGTGCCAGTCGGACTAGCGAAAATACGCAGTATTTT
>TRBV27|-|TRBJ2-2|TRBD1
CASSLRVQGARFTGELFF
TGTGCCAGCAGTTTAAGGGTACAGGGGGCGCGGTTCACCGGGGAGCTGTTTTTT
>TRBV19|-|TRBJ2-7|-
CASSMQQGAYEQYF
TGTGCCAGTAGTATGCAGCAGGGCGCCTACGAGCAGTACTTC
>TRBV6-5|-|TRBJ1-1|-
CASTLGAGTEAFF
TGTGCCAGCACCTTAGGGGCGGGGACTGAAGCTTTCTTT
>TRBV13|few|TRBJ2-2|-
CASSFRNTGELFF
TGTGCCAGCAGCTTTAGGAACACCGGGGAGCTGTTTTTT
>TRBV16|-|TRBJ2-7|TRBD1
CASSQPGTGTYEQYF
TGTGCCAGCAGCCAACCAGGGACAGGGACCTACGAGCAGTACTTC
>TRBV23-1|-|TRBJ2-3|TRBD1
CASSQSTRGYPDTQYF
TGCGCCAGCAGTCAATCCACCAGGGGGTATCCAGATACGCAGTATTTT
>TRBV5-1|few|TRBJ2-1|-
CASSLVGTDYGLDEQFF
TGCGCCAGCAGCTTGGTGGGGACGGACTATGGCCTTGATGAGCAGTTCTTC
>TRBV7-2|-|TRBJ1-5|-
CASSRDRNSNQPQHF
TGTGCCAGCAGCCGTGACAGAAATAGCAATCAGCCCCAGCATTTT
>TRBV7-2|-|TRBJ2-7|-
CASSLAAQGYEQYF
TGTGCCAGCAGCTTAGCGGCACAGGGTTACGAGCAGTACTTC
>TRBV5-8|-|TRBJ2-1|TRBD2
CASSPGLAGVEEQFF
TGTGCCAGCAGCCCGGGACTAGCGGGAGTAGAGGAGCAGTTCTTC
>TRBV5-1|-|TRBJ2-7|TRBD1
CASSLEGQGSEQYF
TGCGCCAGCAGCTTGGAGGGACAGGGATCCGAGCAGTACTTC
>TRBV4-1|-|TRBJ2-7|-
CASSQDSGAYEQYF
TGCGCCAGCAGCCAGGATAGCGGAGCCTACGAGCAGTACTTC
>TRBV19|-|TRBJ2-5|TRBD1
CASSIGQGAQYF
TGTGCCAGTAGTATCGGACAGGGCGCCCAGTACTTC
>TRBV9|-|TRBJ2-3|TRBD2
CASSQRLAGVGGTQYF
TGTGCCAGCAGCCAAAGACTAGCGGGGGTTGGGGGTACGCAGTATTTT
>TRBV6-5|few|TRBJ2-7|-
CASNAGIEQYF
TGTGCCAGCAACGCGGGGATCGAGCAGTACTTC
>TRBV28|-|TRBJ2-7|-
CASSYARGVSYEQYF
TGTGCCAGCAGTTACGCTCGCGGGGTTTCCTACGAGCAGTACTTC
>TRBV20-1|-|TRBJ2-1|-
CSASTRAEQFF
TGCAGTGCTAGTACGCGGGCTGAGCAGTTCTTC
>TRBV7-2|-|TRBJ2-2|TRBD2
CASSPSGGARELFF
TGTGCCAGCAGCCCTAGCGGGGGGGCGCGGGAGCTGTTTTTT
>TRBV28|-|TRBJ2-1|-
CASRPGGPLTYNEQFF
TGTGCCAGCAGGCCGGGGGGCCCTCTCACCTACAATGAGCAGTTCTTC
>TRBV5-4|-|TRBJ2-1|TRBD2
CASSPGTSGISNEQFF
TGTGCCAGCAGCCCAGGGACTAGCGGGATATCGAATGAGCAGTTCTTC
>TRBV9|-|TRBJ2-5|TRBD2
CASSPRGGRETQYF
TGTGCCAGCAGCCCCCGGGGGGGAAGGGAGACCCAGTACTTC
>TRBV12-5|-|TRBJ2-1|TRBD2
CASALPGLAGGYNEQFF
TGTGCTAGTGCCCTTCCGGGACTAGCGGGGGGGTACAATGAGCAGTTCTTC
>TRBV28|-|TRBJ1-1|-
CASSFGGAVGTEAFF
TGTGCCAGCAGTTTTGGGGGCGCGGTTGGGACTGAAGCTTTCTTT
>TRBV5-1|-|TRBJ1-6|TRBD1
CASSQQSGQLNSPLHF
TGCGCCAGCAGCCAGCAATCGGGACAGTTAAATTCACCCCTCCACTTT